This T cell receptor beta chain was documented in a study of shared clonotypes between healthy human individuals. Looking at the study overall: The plates for each donor numbered three CD4 naive, three CD4 memory, two CD8 naive and one CD8 memory.

Terminally differentiated effector memory CD45RA+ cells were left out of the naive CD8 fraction, which was CD45RO-negative and positively selected for CCR7. On this clone: Its antigen is unknown.

Study results and limitations: Some naive CD4 clonotypes, around 4.9%, turned up in common across a handful of donors. Sequencing depth was a factor that was expected to affect clonotype sharing among donors. A small donor pool kept down the genetic and exposure-history diversity that was represented.

V lost 4 bases to trimming and J lost 4 bases; unmatched junction nucleotides: 4. The CDR3 is 13 amino acids. Germline V lookup: CDR1 SGHRS, CDR2 YFSETQ. The protocol was immunoSEQ multiplex PCR, while the TCRdb copy is restricted to in-frame clones and leaves out a portion. The sample has hundreds of thousands of clones; roughly 98% are singletons. Sequenced sample: naive CD8+ T cells sorted from blood. This rearrangement joins TRBV5-1 to TRBJ2-7; TRBD1 agrees at 8 bases. This sequence was found in a man aged 25 to 40 in good health. The CDR3 sequence is CASSDGQGYEQYF. The CDR3 DNA is TGCGCCAGCAGCGACGGACAGGGATACGAGCAGTACTTC.